Listed here are 20 T cell receptor beta chains from one sample, sequenced in a study of cytomegalovirus exposure and HLA in healthy donors. PCR was performed using 60 Vbeta and 13 Jbeta primers. Libraries were prepared by immunoSEQ multiplex PCR; TCRdb keeps only in-frame clonotypes and omits some of them. The repertoire holds 150,000 to 200,000 clones, with over 75% as singletons. Sequencing was carried out using PBMCs. These receptors all come from a young woman in good health and CMV-seronegative.

This clone was seen only once. The chain links TRBV19 to TRBJ1-1, with unresolved D. The CDR3 runs to 14 residues. V was cut by 5 bases and J by 4 bases, with 14 bases left in between. Germline V CDR1 and CDR2: LNHDA, SQIVND (reference sequence). This CDR3 is CASSPPGGRTEAFF. The CDR3 region has the DNA TGTGCCAGTAGTCCGCCTGGAGGGCGCACTGAAGCTTTCTTT.

The rearrangement uses TRBV6-5 and TRBJ1-6; TRBD1 is a possible D gene (6 bases). Germline assignment: CDR1 MNHEY and CDR2 SVGAGI. V was pared by 7 bases and J by 4 bases, with 14 bases between. CDR3 size: 15 residues. CDR3 region: CASTNRAPYNSPLHF. The CDR3 DNA is TGTGCCAGCACCAACAGGGCACCTTATAATTCACCCCTCCACTTT.

This CDR3 reads CASSDLGEGSGSPLHF. DNA for the CDR3: TGTGCCAGCAGTGACCTCGGCGAGGGATCCGGTTCACCCCTCCACTTT. The chain is built from TRBV6-4 and TRBJ1-6; no definite D call. V gave up 2 bases and J gave up 9 bases, with 17 bases separating them. Germline V gene sequence: CDR1 MRHNA, CDR2 SNTAGT. The length of the CDR3 is 16 residues.

The J gene is TRBJ2-7, the V gene TRBV14; 11 bases agree with TRBD1. CDR1 is SGHDN and CDR2 is FVKESK in the germline V gene. The CDR3 sequence is 16 residues long. The trim removed 4 bases at V and 3 bases at J, leaving 8 bases unmatched. Here the CDR3 DNA reads TGTGCCAGCAGCCGCGCCTCAGGGACAGGGGGCTACGAGCAGTACTTC. Translation: CASSRASGTGGYEQYF.

This clone appeared once. V is TRBV11-3 and J is TRBJ2-7; TRBD1 is a possible D gene (5 bases). V lost 1 base and J lost 5, with 9 bases in between. The CDR3 contains 13 residues. Germline V gene sequence: CDR1 SGHNT, CDR2 YENEEA. The CDR3 DNA reads as TGTGCCAGCAGCTTAGGGGGCCGGAACGAGCAGTACTTC. Translating gives CASSLGGRNEQYF.

J is TRBJ2-1 and V is TRBV19, with 8 bases matching TRBD2. J lost 3 bases, V lost 6 bases, and 10 bases had no gene match. Germline assignment: CDR1 LNHDA and CDR2 SQIVND (reference sequence). This CDR3 spans 16 amino acids. CDR3 bases: TGTGCCAGTAGGGGTACGGGGGGGGCCCTCTACAATGAGCAGTTCTTC. This translates into CASRGTGGALYNEQFF.

The chain recombines TRBV10-3 with TRBJ1-2; TRBD1 agrees at 7 bases. CDR3 length equals 15 residues. The junction had 14 bases not matched to a gene; V was cut back by 7 bases and J by 6 bases. Looked up from germline, CDR1 is ENHRY and CDR2 is SYGVKD. Here the CDR3 DNA reads TGTGCCATCACGACAGGGCGCCGTGGACTGGATGGCTACACCTTC. This codes for CAITTGRRGLDGYTF.

This chain links TRBV9 with TRBJ2-2; no definite D call. CDR3 length: 14 amino acids. Trimming left V 0 bases short and J 4 bases short, with 7 bases between. The germline gives CDR1 SGDLS, CDR2 YYNGEE. CDR3 bases: TGTGCCAGCAGCGTAGTCCCCGGCACCGGGGAGCTGTTTTTT. It encodes CASSVVPGTGELFF.

The chain combines TRBV5-1 with TRBJ1-1; D possibly corresponds to TRBD1 (6 bases). The germline gives CDR1 SGHRS, CDR2 YFSETQ. CDR3 length equals 15 residues. V dropped 4 bases and J dropped 6 bases, with 19 bases sitting between them. In DNA, the CDR3 is TGCGCCAGCAGCGCGAGAACAGGGAAAAGCGCTGAAGCTTTCTTT. Translation: CASSARTGKSAEAFF.

The chain carries TRBV30 and TRBJ2-1; TRBD1 matches at 8 bases. The CDR3 contains 17 residues. Germline V gene sequence: CDR1 GTSNPN, CDR2 SVGIG (reference sequence). V was clipped by 4 bases and J by 1 base; unmatched bases: 12. CDR3 sequence: CAWTMTRGQLSYNEQFF. The CDR3 DNA reads TGTGCCTGGACCATGACCAGGGGGCAGTTGTCCTACAATGAGCAGTTCTTC.

This clone was detected only once. The chain joins TRBV5-1 to TRBJ2-7, with D uncertain. CDR3 length: 14 residues. Trimming shortened V by 5 bases and J by 3 bases, and 15 bases separated the two germline ends. Germline CDR1 reads SGHRS; CDR2 reads YFSETQ. In DNA form, the CDR3 reads TGCGCCAGCAGTCGAGTCTACAGTGACTACGAGCAGTACTTC. Protein: CASSRVYSDYEQYF. Drawing the rest from reference TRBV5-1 and TRBJ2-7, the complete variable domain is KAGVTQTPRYLIKTRGQQVTLSCSPISGHRSVSWYQQTPGQGLQFLFEYFSETQRNKGNFPGRFSGRQFSNSRSEMNVSTLELGDSALYLCASSRVYSDYEQYFGPGTRLTVT.

The chain uses TRBV7-2 and TRBJ2-7, with 10 positions matching TRBD1. V trimming: 4 bases; J trimming: 5 bases; junction bases outside the gene matches: 11. CDR3 length: 16 residues. Germline V gene lookup returns CDR1 SGHTA and CDR2 FQGNSA. CDR3 protein: CASSYQTGGGRNEQYF. The CDR3 DNA follows: TGTGCCAGCAGCTACCAGACAGGGGGCGGAAGAAACGAGCAGTACTTC.

This sequence joins TRBV19 and TRBJ2-7; no clear D gene. V shed 4 bases and J shed 3 bases, with 7 bases lying between them. The germline CDR1 and CDR2 sequences are LNHDA and SQIVND (reference sequence). This CDR3 spans 12 amino acids. DNA for the CDR3: TGTGCCAGTAGTAGAGACAACTACGAGCAGTACTTC. This gives the protein CASSRDNYEQYF.

CDR3 loop: CASLVGGYGYTF. In DNA, the CDR3 is TGTGCCAGCCTTGTCGGAGGCTATGGCTACACCTTC. The chain employs TRBV11-2 and TRBJ1-2, with D unclear. Germline V gene lookup returns CDR1 SGHAT and CDR2 FQNNGV. With 8 bases removed from V and 4 bases from J, the gap between germline ends came to 11 bases. The CDR3 contains 12 residues.

The rearrangement links TRBV5-5 to TRBJ1-5, with 7 bases that match TRBD1. Germline assignment: CDR1 SGHKS and CDR2 YYEKEE (reference sequence). The length of the CDR3 is 15 residues. The trim removed 2 bases at V and 4 bases at J, leaving 6 bases unmatched. The DNA for the CDR3 is TGTGCCAGCAGCTTTTCGGGACAGACAAATCAGCCCCAGCATTTT. The encoded protein is CASSFSGQTNQPQHF.

V usage is TRBV11-2 and J usage is TRBJ2-3; TRBD2 matches at 10 bases. This CDR3 is 15 amino acids long. With V trimmed by 2 bases and J by 4 bases, 3 bases remained unmatched. CDR1 is SGHAT, CDR2 FQNNGV, per germline. In nucleotides, the CDR3 is TGTGCCAGCAGCTTACCGGGACTAGCGTCAGATACGCAGTATTTT. Protein product: CASSLPGLASDTQYF.

The chain recombines TRBV5-6 with TRBJ2-5, with D perhaps matching TRBD1 (7 bases). CDR1 and CDR2 from the germline V gene are SGHDT and YYEEEE. Trimming cost V 2 bases and J 4 bases, with 15 bases left between them. This CDR3 has 15 amino acids. CDR3 sequence: CASSFAGQSGETQYF. For the CDR3, the DNA is TGTGCCAGCAGCTTTGCGGGACAGTCTGGAGAGACCCAGTACTTC.

The chain is built from TRBV29-1 and TRBJ1-1; perhaps TRBD1 as D (5 bases). The CDR3 extends over 13 amino acids. V lost 5 bases and J 0 bases, leaving 10 bases between the germline ends. Per the germline V gene, CDR1 is SQVTM and CDR2 is ANQGSEA. CDR3 bases: TGCAGCGTTCTCAGGGTCATGAACACTGAAGCTTTCTTT. It translates to CSVLRVMNTEAFF.

The J gene is TRBJ1-2, the V gene TRBV6-5; 8 nucleotides match TRBD1. Germline V lookup: CDR1 MNHEY, CDR2 SVGAGI. The trim removed 6 bases at V and 4 bases at J, leaving 4 bases unmatched. The CDR3 runs to 13 residues. CDR3 coding DNA: TGTGCCAGCAGGGCGACAGGGGTCTATGGCTACACCTTC. This codes for CASRATGVYGYTF.

V is TRBV5-1 and J is TRBJ2-5, with D possibly TRBD2 on 5 matching bases. The CDR3 runs to 13 residues. Trimming took 4 bases from V and 2 from J, leaving 9 bases between them. Germline V lookup: CDR1 SGHRS, CDR2 YFSETQ. The CDR3 spells CASSRAEQETQYF. The CDR3 DNA reads as TGCGCCAGCAGCCGAGCGGAACAAGAGACCCAGTACTTC.